This T cell receptor beta chain was sequenced for a study of T cell responses to AZD1222 COVID-19 vaccine. The CDR3 covers 15 residues. J lost 4 bases, V lost 5 bases, and 8 bases had no gene match. The germline CDR1 and CDR2 sequences are MDHEN and SYDVKM. Clones were read by immunoSEQ multiplex PCR, and TCRdb kept only the in-frame ones, dropping some. The table has 100,000 to 150,000 clones, 89% seen once; the top ten hold more than 4%. The receptor was isolated from an adult in good health. The rearrangement joins TRBV28 to TRBJ1-5; 7 bases agree with TRBD1. The sequencing here drew on peripheral blood, taken on day 0 of AZD1222 vaccination. CDR3 sequence reads: CASSEDRSSNQPQHF. The CDR3 bases are TGTGCCAGCAGTGAGGACAGGAGCTCGAATCAGCCCCAGCATTTT.